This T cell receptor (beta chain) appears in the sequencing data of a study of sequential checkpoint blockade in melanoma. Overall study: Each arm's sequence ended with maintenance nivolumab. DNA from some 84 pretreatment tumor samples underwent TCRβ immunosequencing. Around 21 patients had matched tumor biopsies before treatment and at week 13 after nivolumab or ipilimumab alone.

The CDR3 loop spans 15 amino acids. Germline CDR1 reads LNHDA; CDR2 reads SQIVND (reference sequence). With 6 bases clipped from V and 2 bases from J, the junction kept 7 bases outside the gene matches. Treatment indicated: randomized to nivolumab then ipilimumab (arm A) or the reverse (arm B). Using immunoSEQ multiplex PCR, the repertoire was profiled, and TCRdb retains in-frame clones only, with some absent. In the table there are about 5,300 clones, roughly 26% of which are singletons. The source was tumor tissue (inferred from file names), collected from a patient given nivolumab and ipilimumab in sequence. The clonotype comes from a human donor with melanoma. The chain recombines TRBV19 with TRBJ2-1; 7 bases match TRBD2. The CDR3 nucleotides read TGTGCCAGTAGCGACCGGGACTATCCCTACAATGAGCAGTTCTTC. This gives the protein CASSDRDYPYNEQFF.